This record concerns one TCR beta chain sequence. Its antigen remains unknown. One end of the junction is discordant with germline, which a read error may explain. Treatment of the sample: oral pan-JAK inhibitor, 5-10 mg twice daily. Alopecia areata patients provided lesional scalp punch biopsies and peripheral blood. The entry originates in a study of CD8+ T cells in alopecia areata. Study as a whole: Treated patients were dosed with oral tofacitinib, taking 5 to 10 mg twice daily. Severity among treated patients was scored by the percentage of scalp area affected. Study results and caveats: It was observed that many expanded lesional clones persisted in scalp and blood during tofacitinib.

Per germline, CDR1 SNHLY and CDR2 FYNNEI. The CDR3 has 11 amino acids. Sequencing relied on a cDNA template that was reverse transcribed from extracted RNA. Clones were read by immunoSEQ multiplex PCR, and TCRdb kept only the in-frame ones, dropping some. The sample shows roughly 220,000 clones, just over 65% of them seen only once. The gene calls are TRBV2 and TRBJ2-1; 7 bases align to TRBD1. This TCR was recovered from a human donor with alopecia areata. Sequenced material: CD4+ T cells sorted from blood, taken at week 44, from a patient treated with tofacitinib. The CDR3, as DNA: TGTGCCAGCAGCCCGGGACAGCCAGCCCTCTTC. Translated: CASSPGQPALF.